One and the same sample provided the 19 T cell receptor beta chains below, sequenced in a study of control samples from healthy donors and cancer patients. Method: immunoSEQ multiplex PCR; TCRdb's copy keeps in-frame clones and lacks some. The sample has 190,000 or so clones; over 85% are singletons. Sequenced sample: blood. The receptors derive from a man aged 18 to 29 in good health.

V and J are TRBV9 and TRBJ2-3, with D perhaps matching TRBD1 (6 bases). Trimming cost V 4 bases and J 3 bases, with 18 bases left between them. Per germline, CDR1 SGDLS and CDR2 YYNGEE. The CDR3 has 16 residues. CDR3 nucleotides: TGTGCCAGCAGCCCCCAAGGTGGGGGCAGGACAGATACGCAGTATTTT. It encodes CASSPQGGGRTDTQYF.

The chain links TRBV5-8 to TRBJ1-5; no firm D call. The CDR3 is made up of 12 amino acids. Trimming took off 4 bases at V and 6 bases at J, with 8 bases between the two ends. The V gene's germline CDR1 is SGHTS and CDR2 YDEGEE. For the CDR3, the DNA is TGTGCCAGCAGCCCTCTGGGTCAGCCCCAGCATTTT. Residues: CASSPLGQPQHF.

This chain connects TRBV5-1 to TRBJ1-2; 7 nucleotides align to TRBD1. The CDR3 length is 15 residues. Germline V lookup: CDR1 SGHRS, CDR2 YFSETQ. V dropped 2 bases and J dropped 5; count of bases not matched to a gene: 9. The CDR3 DNA sequence: TGCGCCAGCAGCTTACAACAGGGGACTTCTTATGGCTACACCTTC. This translates into CASSLQQGTSYGYTF.

The chain carries TRBV7-2 and TRBJ1-2; D gene unclear. The CDR3 is 16 residues long. V was cut by 1 base and J by 5 bases, with 17 bases left in between. Germline V gene sequence: CDR1 SGHTA, CDR2 FQGNSA. The CDR3 nucleotides read TGTGCCAGCAGCTTAGTGGTGAGCTACAGCGATTATGGCTACACCTTC. Its protein is CASSLVVSYSDYGYTF.

The J gene is TRBJ1-2, the V gene TRBV18, with a weak D call TRBD1 (6 bases). Germline loops: CDR1 KGHSH, CDR2 LQKENI. V was clipped by 2 bases and J by 4 bases, with 8 bases between them. The CDR3 extends over 13 amino acids. CDR3 bases: TGTGCCAGCTCACCAGGGGGCCGCTATGGCTACACCTTC. As protein: CASSPGGRYGYTF.

V and J are TRBV9 and TRBJ2-5; TRBD2 is a possible D gene (5 bases). V was cut by 2 bases and J by 4 bases, with 12 bases left in between. The CDR3 loop spans 14 amino acids. Germline V gives CDR1 SGDLS, CDR2 YYNGEE. The CDR3 region is CASSVGPSGETQYF. The CDR3 DNA follows: TGTGCCAGCAGCGTCGGCCCCAGCGGAGAGACCCAGTACTTC.

The chain combines TRBV5-1 with TRBJ2-3; tentative D call: TRBD1 (5 bases). Trimming left V 3 bases short and J 0 bases short, with 8 bases between. Germline lookup yields CDR1 SGHRS and CDR2 YFSETQ. This CDR3 is built from 14 residues. CDR3 in amino acids: CASSWTTSTDTQYF. The DNA of the CDR3 is TGCGCCAGCAGCTGGACAACTAGCACAGATACGCAGTATTTT.

V is TRBV24-1 and J is TRBJ1-2; 11 positions match TRBD1. From germline, CDR1 is KGHDR and CDR2 SFDVKD. Losses at the gene ends were 1 base for V and 8 bases for J; bases not matched to a gene: 5. The CDR3 length is 15 residues. CDR3 nucleotides: TGTGCCACCAGTGATTTCGGACAGGGGGCGCACGGCTACACCTTC. Protein: CATSDFGQGAHGYTF.

The rearrangement joins TRBV27 to TRBJ1-2; D perhaps matches TRBD1 (5 bases). This CDR3 has 14 amino acids. Germline-derived CDR1 and CDR2 are MNHEY and SMNVEV (reference sequence). V lost 5 bases and J 6 bases, leaving 16 bases between the germline ends. CDR3 coding DNA: TGTGCCAGCAGTCGCGGGGGGGTGAAGGATGGCTACACCTTC. This gives the protein CASSRGGVKDGYTF.

The V and J genes are TRBV27 and TRBJ2-3; D is uncertain. Germline CDR1 and CDR2: MNHEY and SMNVEV (reference sequence). The CDR3 is made up of 15 amino acids. Trimming removed 4 bases at V and 5 bases at J, with 16 bases between. The CDR3 spells CASSSSLRNRDTQYF. In DNA form, the CDR3 reads TGTGCCAGCAGTTCCTCTCTCCGAAACAGAGATACGCAGTATTTT.

The V call is TRBV4-2, the J call TRBJ1-3; D gene unclear. The CDR3 contains 15 residues. The V gene lost 2 bases and the J gene lost 1 base, with 9 bases spanning the gap. The germline V gene encodes CDR1 LGHNA and CDR2 YNFKEQ. The CDR3 protein is CASSQRLLSGNTIYF. The CDR3 bases are TGTGCCAGCAGCCAAAGACTGCTTTCTGGAAACACCATATATTTT.

The J gene is TRBJ1-1, the V gene TRBV3-1 (or the pseudogene TRBV3-2), with 8 positions matching TRBD1. Germline CDR1 LGHDT, CDR2 YNNKEL (reference sequence). Trimming took 0 bases from V and 5 from J; bases not matched to a gene: 11. This CDR3 contains 17 residues. CDR3 coding DNA: TGTGCCAGCAGCCAAGACGACAGGGGACGGACATGGACTGAAGCTTTCTTT. Amino acid sequence: CASSQDDRGRTWTEAFF.

The chain employs TRBV24-1 and TRBJ2-2; unclear D gene. Trimming pared 5 bases from V and 0 bases from J, leaving 9 bases between. The CDR3 totals 15 residues. The germline CDR1 and CDR2 sequences are KGHDR and SFDVKD. CDR3 residues: CATSATIPNTGELFF. CDR3 coding DNA: TGTGCCACCAGTGCGACAATCCCGAACACCGGGGAGCTGTTTTTT.

This clone occurred a few times. The chain carries TRBV3-1 (or the pseudogene TRBV3-2) and TRBJ2-7, with 9 bases lining up with TRBD1. J lost 2 bases, V lost 5 bases, and 7 bases had no gene match. Germline V gene lookup returns CDR1 LGHDT and CDR2 YNNKEL (reference sequence). The CDR3 runs to 15 residues. This CDR3 reads CASSSPGTGTYEQYF. Written as DNA, the CDR3 is TGTGCCAGCAGCTCCCCCGGGACAGGGACCTACGAGCAGTACTTC.

The chain links TRBV2 to TRBJ2-3, with a weak D call TRBD1 (6 bases). V lost 8 bases and J lost 5, with 20 bases in between. The CDR3 is 15 residues long. Germline V CDR1 and CDR2: SNHLY, FYNNEI. In DNA form, the CDR3 reads TGTGCCAGCGGAAGGCAAAACAGGGTTATAGATACGCAGTATTTT. This gives the protein CASGRQNRVIDTQYF. The full variable domain, with the rest looked up from reference TRBV2 and TRBJ2-3, is EPEVTQTPSHQVTQMGQEVILRCVPISNHLYFYWYRQILGQKVEFLVSFYNNEISEKSEIFDDQFSVERPDGSNFTLKIRSTKLEDSAMYFCASGRQNRVIDTQYFGPGTRLTVL.

V is TRBV19 and J is TRBJ2-5; 7 nucleotides line up with TRBD1. The CDR3 sequence is 14 residues long. Trimming took 4 bases from V and 1 from J; bases not matched to a gene: 3. CDR1 and CDR2 (germline): LNHDA, SQIVND (reference sequence). The CDR3 DNA is TGTGCCAGTAGTAGGGGGACAGTCCAAGAGACCCAGTACTTC. Translating it yields CASSRGTVQETQYF.

The CDR3 is CASREDNSYYNEQFF. The CDR3 region has the DNA TGCGCCAGCAGGGAGGACAACAGTTACTACAATGAGCAGTTCTTC. The chain carries TRBV5-1 and TRBJ2-1; D is perhaps TRBD1 or TRBD2 (5 bases each). Germline V gives CDR1 SGHRS, CDR2 YFSETQ. Trimming pared 5 bases from V and 3 bases from J, leaving 15 bases between. The CDR3 is made up of 15 amino acids.

The chain uses TRBV5-1 and TRBJ1-1; 8 bases map to TRBD1. There are 12 residues in the CDR3. Germline V gene sequence: CDR1 SGHRS, CDR2 YFSETQ. Trimming cost V 7 bases and J 1 base; bases outside gene matches: 0. The CDR3 DNA sequence: TGCGCCAGCGGGACAGGGAACACTGAAGCTTTCTTT. It specifies CASGTGNTEAFF. The full variable domain, completed using reference TRBV5-1 and TRBJ1-1, is KAGVTQTPRYLIKTRGQQVTLSCSPISGHRSVSWYQQTPGQGLQFLFEYFSETQRNKGNFPGRFSGRQFSNSRSEMNVSTLELGDSALYLCASGTGNTEAFFGQGTRLTVV.

The V and J genes are TRBV24-1 and TRBJ2-2; D could derive from TRBD1 or TRBD2 (5 bases each). V was pared by 0 bases and J by 0 bases, with 7 bases between. The germline V gene encodes CDR1 KGHDR and CDR2 SFDVKD. The CDR3 runs to 16 residues. CDR3 nucleotides: TGTGCCACCAGTGATTTGGGGGGAGCGAACACCGGGGAGCTGTTTTTT. Protein: CATSDLGGANTGELFF.